These 19 T cell receptor beta chains were sequenced from one sample in a study of cytomegalovirus exposure and HLA in healthy donors. PCR employed 60 Vbeta and 13 Jbeta primers. Assay: immunoSEQ multiplex PCR; the TCRdb copy retains only in-frame clones and omits some. The sample holds 50,000 or so clones, 72% seen once. Sequenced input: PBMCs. The receptors come from a young man in good health and CMV-seronegative.

The rearrangement uses TRBV30 and TRBJ2-7, with 8 bases that match TRBD1. Losses at the gene ends were 3 bases for V and 0 bases for J; bases not matched to a gene: 16. Germline assignment: CDR1 GTSNPN and CDR2 SVGIG (reference sequence). The CDR3 consists of 18 residues. The CDR3 DNA sequence: TGTGCCTGGAGACGGGGACAGGACAGTGGTCGGAGCTCCTACGAGCAGTACTTC. It specifies CAWRRGQDSGRSSYEQYF.

This clone showed up just once. The chain has TRBV2 and TRBJ2-1; 11 bases are a match to TRBD2. The CDR3 contains 16 residues. V lost 4 bases to trimming and J lost 2 bases; unmatched junction nucleotides: 4. Germline CDR1 reads SNHLY; CDR2 reads FYNNEI. The CDR3 here is CASSGASGRTYNEQFF. CDR3 bases: TGTGCCAGCAGTGGGGCTAGCGGGAGGACCTACAATGAGCAGTTCTTC.

This chain links TRBV5-4 with TRBJ1-6, with D tentatively TRBD1 (5 bases). The germline gives CDR1 SGHNT, CDR2 YYREEE (reference sequence). The CDR3 is 13 residues long. V was cut by 4 bases and J by 14 bases, with 16 bases left in between. The CDR3 DNA follows: TGTGCCAGCAGCCCGGCGGGGGAATCCACCCTCCACTTT. It encodes CASSPAGESTLHF.

The CDR3 sequence: CASSPLAGSNQPQHF. Written as DNA, the CDR3 is TGTGCCAGCTCACCGCTCGCCGGTAGCAATCAGCCCCAGCATTTT. The chain recombines TRBV18 with TRBJ1-5, with D hard to call. The CDR3 has 15 residues. Trimming stripped 3 bases from V and 0 bases from J, with 9 bases between. Germline lookup yields CDR1 KGHSH and CDR2 LQKENI.

The chain links TRBV25-1 to TRBJ2-7, with TRBD1 identical over 9 bases. Germline V lookup: CDR1 MGHDK, CDR2 SYGVNS. With 5 bases clipped from V and 7 bases from J, the junction kept 15 bases outside the gene matches. The CDR3 sequence is 16 residues long. The CDR3 nucleotides read TGTGCCAGCAGTAAGGCCGTTACAGGGGGCTTGAGAGAGCAGTACTTC. This codes for CASSKAVTGGLREQYF.

This clone was seen more than once but under ten times. The J gene is TRBJ1-2, the V gene TRBV6-1; the D gene is possibly TRBD1 (6 bases). CDR1 and CDR2 (germline): MNHNS, SASEGT. V was trimmed by 6 bases and J by 4 bases, leaving 15 bases between them. This CDR3 is 14 amino acids long. CDR3 bases: TGTGCCAGCAGCGGCAGGGGCGCCAGCTATGGCTACACCTTC. Protein sequence: CASSGRGASYGYTF.

V and J are TRBV6-4 and TRBJ1-1; the match to TRBD1 covers 7 bases. Germline assignment: CDR1 MRHNA and CDR2 SNTAGT. Trimming at V came to 5 bases and at J to 1 base, leaving 7 bases not matched to a gene. The CDR3 loop spans 15 amino acids. CDR3 in DNA: TGTGCCAGCAGTCCCCAGGGGGTCCCGAACACTGAAGCTTTCTTT. Protein: CASSPQGVPNTEAFF.

V and J are TRBV25-1 and TRBJ2-3; tentatively, D is TRBD2 (6 bases). The V end lost 2 bases, the J end lost 2 bases, and 14 bases lay between the germline ends. The CDR3 length is 16 residues. Looked up from germline, CDR1 is MGHDK and CDR2 is SYGVNS. The CDR3 region has the DNA TGTGCCAGCAGTGAAGGGGATAGCGGTTACACAGATACGCAGTATTTT. This gives the protein CASSEGDSGYTDTQYF. Supplemented by reference TRBV25-1 and TRBJ2-3, the full variable domain reads EADIYQTPRYLVIGTGKKITLECSQTMGHDKMYWYQQDPGMELHLIHYSYGVNSTEKGDLSSESTVSRIRTEHFPLTLESARPSHTSQYLCASSEGDSGYTDTQYFGPGTRLTVL.

The chain is built from TRBV2 and TRBJ2-7; 9 bases line up with TRBD2. Trimming removed 8 bases from V and 4 bases from J; junction bases left unmatched: 12. CDR1 is SNHLY, CDR2 FYNNEI, per germline. This CDR3 is built from 15 residues. CDR3: CASVRLGREGYEQYF. DNA of the CDR3: TGTGCCAGCGTAAGACTGGGGCGGGAGGGTTACGAGCAGTACTTC. The full variable domain, completed using reference TRBV2 and TRBJ2-7, is EPEVTQTPSHQVTQMGQEVILRCVPISNHLYFYWYRQILGQKVEFLVSFYNNEISEKSEIFDDQFSVERPDGSNFTLKIRSTKLEDSAMYFCASVRLGREGYEQYFGPGTRLTVT.

In the case of this clone: It is likely a read error, because the conserved phenylalanine at the end of the CDR3 is missing. CDR3 region: CASSAYSNQPQHV. Here the CDR3 DNA reads TGTGCCAGCAGTGCGTATAGCAATCAGCCCCAGCATGTT. This chain joins TRBV2 and TRBJ1-5; D unclear. V lost 4 bases, J lost 0 bases, and 4 bases lay in between. The CDR3 extends over 13 amino acids. In germline, CDR1 is SNHLY, CDR2 FYNNEI.

The J gene is TRBJ2-7, the V gene TRBV27; 8 positions match TRBD2. Germline V lookup: CDR1 MNHEY, CDR2 SMNVEV (reference sequence). This CDR3 is 13 amino acids long. V shed 3 bases, J shed 3 bases, and the junction held 1 base outside the gene matches. This chain's CDR3 is CASSFTSGYEQYF. The DNA of the CDR3 is TGTGCCAGCAGTTTTACTAGCGGCTACGAGCAGTACTTC.

V gene TRBV11-2 combines with J gene TRBJ2-1, with 9 nucleotides matching TRBD1. From germline, CDR1 is SGHAT and CDR2 FQNNGV. The V segment lost 4 bases and the J segment 9 bases; nucleotides outside the gene matches: 10. The CDR3 is made up of 15 amino acids. The CDR3 region has the DNA TGTGCCAGCAGCTCATACCGGGACAGGGCCGTTGAGCAGTTCTTC. Translation: CASSSYRDRAVEQFF.

The V call is TRBV30, the J call TRBJ2-5, with 9 bases that match TRBD2. The germline CDR1 and CDR2 sequences are GTSNPN and SVGIG (reference sequence). Trimming took 5 bases from V and 5 from J; bases not matched to a gene: 9. CDR3 size: 14 residues. The CDR3 sequence: CAWVLAGGRETQYF. In DNA, the CDR3 is TGTGCCTGGGTCCTCGCGGGAGGGCGTGAGACCCAGTACTTC. The full variable domain, completed using reference TRBV30 and TRBJ2-5, is SQTIHQWPATLVQPVGSPLSLECTVEGTSNPNLYWYRQAAGRGLQLLFYSVGIGQISSEVPQNLSASRPQDRQFILSSKKLLLSDSGFYLCAWVLAGGRETQYFGPGTRLLVL.

The chain is built from TRBV7-9 and TRBJ2-6; TRBD1 agrees at 9 bases. CDR1 is SEHNR and CDR2 is FQNEAQ in the germline V gene (reference sequence). The CDR3 contains 17 residues. V trimming: 4 bases; J trimming: 2 bases; junction bases outside the gene matches: 6. This CDR3 reads CASSSDRGTTGANVLTF. DNA for the CDR3: TGTGCCAGCAGCTCGGACAGGGGTACGACTGGGGCCAACGTCCTGACTTTC.

The chain recombines TRBV4-1 with TRBJ2-1, with a weak D call TRBD2 (6 bases). Trimming took 3 bases from V and 8 from J, leaving 14 bases between them. Germline values: CDR1 MGHRA, CDR2 YSYEKL. The CDR3 has 14 amino acids. CDR3 DNA: TGCGCCAGCAGCCACAGACTAGTTTTGGATGAGCAGTTCTTC. This codes for CASSHRLVLDEQFF.

The chain has TRBV10-3 and TRBJ2-7; unclear D gene. The V end was cut by 5 bases, the J end by 7 bases, with 18 bases between. CDR3 length equals 14 residues. Looked up from germline, CDR1 is ENHRY and CDR2 is SYGVKD. The CDR3 spells CAISLAPNSGEQYF. The CDR3 nucleotides are TGTGCCATCAGTTTAGCTCCCAACTCTGGGGAGCAGTACTTC.

The CDR3 coding sequence is TGCGCCAGCAGTGAGTCGGGGAGGGGCAATGAGCAGTTCTTC. Protein: CASSESGRGNEQFF. The chain links TRBV10-2 to TRBJ2-1; 7 bases fit TRBD2. The CDR3 is 14 residues long. Germline V gene data show CDR1 as WSHSY and CDR2 as SAAADI. The V and J ends lost 0 bases and 6 bases, in that order; junction bases with no gene match: 2.

The V and J genes are TRBV19 and TRBJ2-1; 9 nucleotides align to TRBD1. Germline V gene sequence: CDR1 LNHDA, CDR2 SQIVND (reference sequence). The CDR3 has 19 amino acids. V shed 1 base and J 0 bases; nucleotides not matched to a gene: 10. The CDR3 DNA sequence: TGTGCCAGTAGTATAGCGACGACAGGGGGGTTAAGCTCCTACAATGAGCAGTTCTTC. Residues: CASSIATTGGLSSYNEQFF.

The V call is TRBV10-3, the J call TRBJ2-5, with 9 bases identical to TRBD2. The CDR3 is 14 amino acids. The germline V gene encodes CDR1 ENHRY and CDR2 SYGVKD. V was pared by 10 bases and J by 5 bases, with 11 bases of the junction left unmatched. CDR3 in amino acids: CATAIQTSGETQYF. The DNA of the CDR3 is TGTGCCACCGCCATTCAGACTAGCGGCGAGACCCAGTACTTC.